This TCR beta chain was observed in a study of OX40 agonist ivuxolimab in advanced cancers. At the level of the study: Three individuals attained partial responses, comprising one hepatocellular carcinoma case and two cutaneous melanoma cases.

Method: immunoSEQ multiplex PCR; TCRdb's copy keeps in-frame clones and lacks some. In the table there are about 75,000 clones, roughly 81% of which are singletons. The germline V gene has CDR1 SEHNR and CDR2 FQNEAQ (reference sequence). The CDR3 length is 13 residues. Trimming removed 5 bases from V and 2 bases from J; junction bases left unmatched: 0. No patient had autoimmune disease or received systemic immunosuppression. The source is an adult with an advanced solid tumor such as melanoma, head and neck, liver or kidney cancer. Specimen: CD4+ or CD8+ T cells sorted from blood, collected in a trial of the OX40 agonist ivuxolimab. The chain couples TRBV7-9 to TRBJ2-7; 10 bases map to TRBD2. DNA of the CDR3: TGTGCCAGCAGCACTAGCGGGACCTACGAGCAGTACTTC. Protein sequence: CASSTSGTYEQYF.